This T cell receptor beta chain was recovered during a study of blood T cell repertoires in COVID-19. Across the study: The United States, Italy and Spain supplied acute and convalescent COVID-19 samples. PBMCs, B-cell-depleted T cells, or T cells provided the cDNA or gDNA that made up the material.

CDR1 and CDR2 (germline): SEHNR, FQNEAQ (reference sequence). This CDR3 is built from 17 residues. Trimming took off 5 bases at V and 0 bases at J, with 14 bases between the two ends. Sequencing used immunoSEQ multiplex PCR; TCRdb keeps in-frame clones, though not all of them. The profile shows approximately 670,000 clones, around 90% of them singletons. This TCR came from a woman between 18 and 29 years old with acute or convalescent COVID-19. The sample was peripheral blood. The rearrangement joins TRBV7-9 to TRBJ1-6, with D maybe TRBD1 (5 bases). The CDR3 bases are TGTGCCAGCAGCGCGGGGGTCGGGAGCTCCTATAATTCACCCCTCCACTTT. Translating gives CASSAGVGSSYNSPLHF.